The clone carrying this T cell receptor beta chain appeared many times. Stability of Graves' hyperthyroidism was defined as absent ophthalmopathy progression within 18 months. The sample belongs to a study of T cells in Graves' hyperthyroidism and ophthalmopathy. The overall study: It was at initial diagnosis, before any treatment, that peripheral blood was collected.

The source material, RNA transcripts, was used to amplify TCR beta CDR3 regions. The HTBI set primed first-round TCR CDR3 RT-PCR. From the multiplex PCR reads, TCRdb called clonotypes with MiXCR, one entry per CDR3 protein. The table has about 99,000 distinct CDR3 sequences, 40% to 50% seen once. Germline assignment: CDR1 SGHNT and CDR2 YENEEA. Trimming took 7 bases from V and 6 from J, leaving 15 bases between them. This CDR3 contains 13 residues. This receptor was taken from a man aged 35-49 years with Graves' hyperthyroidism. V and J are TRBV11-3 and TRBJ1-1; D unresolved. The sample comprised blood. The CDR3 spells CASTTQTYAEAFF. CDR3 in DNA: TGTGCCAGCACTACCCAAACGTACGCTGAAGCTTTCTTT.